These 9 T cell receptor beta chains share one sample of origin, sequenced in a study of tumor and adjacent non-tumor tissue in lung cancer. The template was RNA from unsorted bulk tissue. More than 3 cm separated this lung sample from the edge of the tumor. A modified ARM-PCR protocol with three rounds of nested PCR amplified TCRbeta. TCRdb recomputed calls from the multiplex PCR reads with MiXCR, one row per CDR3 protein. The sample yields tens of thousands of distinct CDR3 sequences, roughly two thirds seen once. Sequenced: distant non-tumor lung tissue. Every receptor here comes from a woman aged 35 to 49 with non-small cell lung cancer.

A few counts support this clonotype. J is TRBJ2-5 and V is TRBV20-1, with 15 positions matching TRBD2. The junction had 8 bases not matched to a gene; V was cut back by 7 bases and J by 2 bases. Germline V gives CDR1 DFQATT, CDR2 SNEGSKA (reference sequence). The CDR3 is 16 residues long. CDR3 region: CSVSGLAGGQQETQYF. In DNA, the CDR3 is TGCAGTGTTAGCGGACTAGCGGGAGGGCAACAAGAGACCCAGTACTTC.

Notes on this clonotype: A read error may explain this, as a much larger clone is one base away. V gene TRBV28 combines with J gene TRBJ2-7; 10 bases match TRBD2. Unmatched junction bases numbered 9, after V lost 2 bases and J lost 2 bases. This CDR3 comprises 17 residues. The germline CDR1 and CDR2 sequences are MDHEN and SYDVKM. CDR3 nucleotides: TGTGCCAGCAGTTTAATCCAACTAGCGGGGATGGCCTACGAGCAGTACTTC. Amino acid sequence: CASSLIQLAGMAYEQYF. Full variable domain (outside the CDR3, taken from reference TRBV28 and TRBJ2-7): DVKVTQSSRYLVKRTGEKVFLECVQDMDHENMFWYRQDPGLGLRLIYFSYDVKMKEKGDIPEGYSVSREKKERFSLILESASTNQTSMYLCASSLIQLAGMAYEQYFGPGTRLTVT.

The chain has TRBV7-9 and TRBJ2-7, with a weak D call TRBD2 (6 bases). V shed 4 bases and J shed 4 bases, with 11 bases lying between them. Looked up from germline, CDR1 is SEHNR and CDR2 is FQNEAQ (reference sequence). This CDR3 is 13 amino acids long. The CDR3 sequence is CASSSTGLYEQYF. The CDR3 DNA reads as TGTGCCAGCAGCTCTACAGGACTATACGAGCAGTACTTC.

The sample holds many counts of this clonotype. The chain joins TRBV6-5 to TRBJ2-7; 11 bases line up with TRBD1. V trimming: 5 bases; J trimming: 3 bases; junction bases outside the gene matches: 12. Germline CDR1 reads MNHEY; CDR2 reads SVGAGI. The CDR3 is 17 residues long. CDR3 residues: CASSQRTGGSSHYEQYF. CDR3 nucleotides: TGTGCCAGCAGTCAGAGGACAGGGGGCTCCTCTCACTACGAGCAGTACTTC.

This clonotype was detected many times. The rearrangement uses TRBV6-6 and TRBJ2-5; the match to TRBD1 covers 8 bases. Unmatched junction bases numbered 8, after V lost 6 bases and J lost 5 bases. The V gene's germline CDR1 is MNHNY and CDR2 SVGAGI (reference sequence). This CDR3 comprises 14 residues. The CDR3 nucleotides are TGTGCCAGCAGAGCAGGGGGCGCCGGGGAGACCCAGTACTTC. This gives the protein CASRAGGAGETQYF.

To note about this clonotype: No conserved phenylalanine or tryptophan ends this CDR3, so it is likely a read error. It is unclear where the CDR3 begins or ends on the DNA, so no DNA is shown, and the CDR3 is as TCRdb lists it. The J gene is TRBJ2-7, the V gene TRBV29-1; no check of the table's D call, TRBD1, against the DNA was made. CDR1 is SQVTM, CDR2 ANQGSEA, per germline. Including both end residues, the CDR3 is 12 amino acids long. CDR3 loop: CSPLVQGSTVRL.

Points on this clonotype: The CDR3 does not close with the conserved phenylalanine or tryptophan, likely indicating a read error. The rearrangement links TRBV11-2 to TRBJ2-3; possibly TRBD1 or TRBD2 for D (5 bases each). The CDR3 length is 13 residues. Germline V lookup: CDR1 SGHAT, CDR2 FQNNGV. CDR3 DNA sequence: TGTGACAGCAGCTCTCAGGGAGCAGATACGCAGTATCTT. Protein: CDSSSQGADTQYL.

This clonotype has at least ten counts. This sequence joins TRBV10-2 and TRBJ1-4; a possible D gene is TRBD1 (6 bases). The V gene lost 8 bases and the J gene lost 6 bases, with 19 bases spanning the gap. CDR1 and CDR2 from the germline V gene are WSHSY and SAAADI. This CDR3 contains 15 residues. Here the CDR3 DNA reads TGCGCCAGCCGGGACACCCGAGGACGATATGAAAAACTGTTTTTT. Its translation is CASRDTRGRYEKLFF.

In the case of this clonotype: The CDR3 does not end in the conserved phenylalanine or tryptophan, so this is likely a read error. The J gene is TRBJ2-7, the V gene TRBV11-2; D possibly corresponds to TRBD2 (7 bases). The CDR3 totals 16 residues. The germline gives CDR1 SGHAT, CDR2 FQNNGV. CDR3 nucleotide sequence: TGTGCCACCAGCCTTTTTGGGGGGGGGGCCCTCTACGAGCAGTACTTA. This translates into CATSLFGGGALYEQYL.